This record concerns one T cell receptor beta chain sequence. As originally analysed: Reference gene primer amplification gave nucleated cell count estimates. Using immunoSEQ multiplex PCR, the repertoire was profiled, and TCRdb retains in-frame clones only, with some absent. That table supplies the V and J calls and clone size; D and trimming were determined from the DNA. The sample comprises a few hundred thousand clones, around 86% of which are singletons, and roughly 2.3% rests with the top ten. This specimen comes from a study of blood T cell repertoires in COVID-19. For the study at large: Samples came from the United States, Italy and Spain, spanning acute and convalescent COVID-19.

This CDR3 spans 15 amino acids. The germline V gene has CDR1 LNHDA and CDR2 SQIVND (reference sequence). V was trimmed by 3 bases and J by 1 base, leaving 7 bases between them. The chain joins TRBV19 to TRBJ2-6; no definite D call. Sequencing was done on a sample of peripheral blood. The source of this sequence is a man aged 30 to 39 who had recovered from COVID-19. The CDR3 DNA follows: TGTGCCAGTAGTATCGTTAGTTCTGGGGCCAACGTCCTGACTTTC. This sequence encodes CASSIVSSGANVLTF.